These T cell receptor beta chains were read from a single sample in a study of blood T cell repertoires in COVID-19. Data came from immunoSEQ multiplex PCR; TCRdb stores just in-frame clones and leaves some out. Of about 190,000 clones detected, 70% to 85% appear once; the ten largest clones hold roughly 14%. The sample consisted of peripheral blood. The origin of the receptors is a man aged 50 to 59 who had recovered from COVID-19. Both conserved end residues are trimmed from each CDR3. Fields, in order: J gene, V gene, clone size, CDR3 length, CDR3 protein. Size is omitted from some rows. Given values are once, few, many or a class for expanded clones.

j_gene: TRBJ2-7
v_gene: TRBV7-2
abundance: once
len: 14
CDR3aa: ASSLEGTSGTYEQY

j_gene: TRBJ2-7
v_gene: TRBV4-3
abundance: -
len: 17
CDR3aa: ASAGVTGSGTSVSYEQY

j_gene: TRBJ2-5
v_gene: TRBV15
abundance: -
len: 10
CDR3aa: ATRDRQETQY

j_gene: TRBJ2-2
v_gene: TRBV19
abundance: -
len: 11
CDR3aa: ASISGNTGELF

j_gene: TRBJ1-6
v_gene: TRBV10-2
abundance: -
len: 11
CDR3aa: AIAQGPNSPLH

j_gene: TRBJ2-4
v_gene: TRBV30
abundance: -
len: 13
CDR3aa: AWSVRGPRGDIQY

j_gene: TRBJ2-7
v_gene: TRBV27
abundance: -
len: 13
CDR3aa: ASSQGQGLAYEQY

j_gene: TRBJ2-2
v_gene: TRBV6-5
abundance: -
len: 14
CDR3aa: ASSYSGLANTGELF

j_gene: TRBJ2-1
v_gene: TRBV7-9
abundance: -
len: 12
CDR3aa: ASSPRQGYNEQF

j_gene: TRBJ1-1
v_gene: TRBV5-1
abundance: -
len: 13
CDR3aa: ASSLIGQANTEAF

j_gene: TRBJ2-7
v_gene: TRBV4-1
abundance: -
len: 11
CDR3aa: AGNGGNAGEQY

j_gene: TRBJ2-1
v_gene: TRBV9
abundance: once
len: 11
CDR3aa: ASSVGTGYEQF

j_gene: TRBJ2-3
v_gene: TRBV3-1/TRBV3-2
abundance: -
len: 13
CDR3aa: ASSRGDLRSDTQY

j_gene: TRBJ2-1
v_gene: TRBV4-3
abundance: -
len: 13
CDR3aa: ASSQEAGVIREQF

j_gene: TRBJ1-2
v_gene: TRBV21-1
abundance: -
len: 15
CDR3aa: ASSRRTGLRISYGYT

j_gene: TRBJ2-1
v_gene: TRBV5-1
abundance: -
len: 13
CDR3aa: ASSPPGTGIDEQF

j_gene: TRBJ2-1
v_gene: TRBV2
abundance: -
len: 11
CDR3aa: AGRRQVSNEQF

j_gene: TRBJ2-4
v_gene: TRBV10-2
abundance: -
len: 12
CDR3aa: ASSSNRDKNIQY

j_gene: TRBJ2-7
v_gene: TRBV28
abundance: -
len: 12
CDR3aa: ASSRVGAVNEQY

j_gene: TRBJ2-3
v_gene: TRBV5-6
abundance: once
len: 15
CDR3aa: ASSLFLGQGSTDTQY

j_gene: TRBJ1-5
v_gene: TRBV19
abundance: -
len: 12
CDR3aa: ASSRAGTRQPQH

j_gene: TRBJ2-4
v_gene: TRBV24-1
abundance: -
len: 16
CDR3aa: ATSDLLAGTGRDDIQY

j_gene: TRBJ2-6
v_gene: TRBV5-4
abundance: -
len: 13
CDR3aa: ASSLGSRGANVLT

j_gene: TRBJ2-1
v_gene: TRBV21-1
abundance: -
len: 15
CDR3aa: ASSKARTDNSYNEQF

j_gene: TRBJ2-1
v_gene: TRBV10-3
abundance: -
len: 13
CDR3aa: AISESADSYNEQF

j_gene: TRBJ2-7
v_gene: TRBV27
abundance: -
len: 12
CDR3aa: ASQSRGRENEQY

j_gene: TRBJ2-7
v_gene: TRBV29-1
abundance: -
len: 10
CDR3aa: SVEGDNYEQY

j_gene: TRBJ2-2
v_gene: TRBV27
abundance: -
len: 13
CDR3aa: ASSLGPAGTGELF

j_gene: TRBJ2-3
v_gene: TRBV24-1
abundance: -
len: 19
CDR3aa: ATSSSRTSGRLDEITDTQY

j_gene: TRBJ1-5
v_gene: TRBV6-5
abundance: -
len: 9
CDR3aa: AGQGNQPQH